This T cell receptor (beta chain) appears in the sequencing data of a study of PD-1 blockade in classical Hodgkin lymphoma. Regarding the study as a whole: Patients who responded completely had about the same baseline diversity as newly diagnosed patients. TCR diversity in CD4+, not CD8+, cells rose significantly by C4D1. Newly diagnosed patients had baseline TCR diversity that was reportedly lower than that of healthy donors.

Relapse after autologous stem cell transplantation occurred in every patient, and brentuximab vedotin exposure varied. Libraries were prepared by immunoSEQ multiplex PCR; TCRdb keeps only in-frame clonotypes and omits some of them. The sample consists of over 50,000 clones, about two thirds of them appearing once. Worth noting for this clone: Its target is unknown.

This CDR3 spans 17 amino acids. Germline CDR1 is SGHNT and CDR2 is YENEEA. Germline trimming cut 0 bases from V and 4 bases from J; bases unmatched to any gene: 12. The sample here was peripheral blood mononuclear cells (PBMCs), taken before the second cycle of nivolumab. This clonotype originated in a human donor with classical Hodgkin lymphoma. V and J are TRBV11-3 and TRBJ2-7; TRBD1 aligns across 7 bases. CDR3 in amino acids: CASSLESVFQGEYEQYF. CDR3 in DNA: TGTGCCAGCAGCTTAGAATCGGTTTTCCAGGGGGAATACGAGCAGTACTTC.